The sample holds many counts of the clone carrying this T cell receptor beta chain. The sample is drawn from a study of spatial heterogeneity in lung cancer. Study information: Alpha-chain sequences were consistently detected in smaller numbers than beta-chain sequences.

One entry per CDR3 protein results from TCRdb running MiXCR on the 5' RACE reads. The table lists about 95,000 distinct CDR3 sequences, under 9% of them singletons, with 6.5% to 8.5% in the top ten. Time point described: sample taken at primary tumor resection. Whole RNA came from tumor, nontumor lung or frozen PBMC and was sequenced without being sorted. This CDR3 has 15 residues. Germline CDR1 is MNHEY and CDR2 is SMNVEV (reference sequence). V was shortened by 6 bases and J by 0 bases, with 14 bases between the two germline ends. The chain couples TRBV27 to TRBJ1-1; D might be TRBD1 (5 bases). This clonotype was obtained from a male donor with early-stage non-small cell lung cancer. The source material was PBMCs, sampled at surgery. The CDR3 DNA is TGTGCCAGCAGATACTACGCCAGGGTGAACACTGAAGCTTTCTTT. It specifies CASRYYARVNTEAFF.